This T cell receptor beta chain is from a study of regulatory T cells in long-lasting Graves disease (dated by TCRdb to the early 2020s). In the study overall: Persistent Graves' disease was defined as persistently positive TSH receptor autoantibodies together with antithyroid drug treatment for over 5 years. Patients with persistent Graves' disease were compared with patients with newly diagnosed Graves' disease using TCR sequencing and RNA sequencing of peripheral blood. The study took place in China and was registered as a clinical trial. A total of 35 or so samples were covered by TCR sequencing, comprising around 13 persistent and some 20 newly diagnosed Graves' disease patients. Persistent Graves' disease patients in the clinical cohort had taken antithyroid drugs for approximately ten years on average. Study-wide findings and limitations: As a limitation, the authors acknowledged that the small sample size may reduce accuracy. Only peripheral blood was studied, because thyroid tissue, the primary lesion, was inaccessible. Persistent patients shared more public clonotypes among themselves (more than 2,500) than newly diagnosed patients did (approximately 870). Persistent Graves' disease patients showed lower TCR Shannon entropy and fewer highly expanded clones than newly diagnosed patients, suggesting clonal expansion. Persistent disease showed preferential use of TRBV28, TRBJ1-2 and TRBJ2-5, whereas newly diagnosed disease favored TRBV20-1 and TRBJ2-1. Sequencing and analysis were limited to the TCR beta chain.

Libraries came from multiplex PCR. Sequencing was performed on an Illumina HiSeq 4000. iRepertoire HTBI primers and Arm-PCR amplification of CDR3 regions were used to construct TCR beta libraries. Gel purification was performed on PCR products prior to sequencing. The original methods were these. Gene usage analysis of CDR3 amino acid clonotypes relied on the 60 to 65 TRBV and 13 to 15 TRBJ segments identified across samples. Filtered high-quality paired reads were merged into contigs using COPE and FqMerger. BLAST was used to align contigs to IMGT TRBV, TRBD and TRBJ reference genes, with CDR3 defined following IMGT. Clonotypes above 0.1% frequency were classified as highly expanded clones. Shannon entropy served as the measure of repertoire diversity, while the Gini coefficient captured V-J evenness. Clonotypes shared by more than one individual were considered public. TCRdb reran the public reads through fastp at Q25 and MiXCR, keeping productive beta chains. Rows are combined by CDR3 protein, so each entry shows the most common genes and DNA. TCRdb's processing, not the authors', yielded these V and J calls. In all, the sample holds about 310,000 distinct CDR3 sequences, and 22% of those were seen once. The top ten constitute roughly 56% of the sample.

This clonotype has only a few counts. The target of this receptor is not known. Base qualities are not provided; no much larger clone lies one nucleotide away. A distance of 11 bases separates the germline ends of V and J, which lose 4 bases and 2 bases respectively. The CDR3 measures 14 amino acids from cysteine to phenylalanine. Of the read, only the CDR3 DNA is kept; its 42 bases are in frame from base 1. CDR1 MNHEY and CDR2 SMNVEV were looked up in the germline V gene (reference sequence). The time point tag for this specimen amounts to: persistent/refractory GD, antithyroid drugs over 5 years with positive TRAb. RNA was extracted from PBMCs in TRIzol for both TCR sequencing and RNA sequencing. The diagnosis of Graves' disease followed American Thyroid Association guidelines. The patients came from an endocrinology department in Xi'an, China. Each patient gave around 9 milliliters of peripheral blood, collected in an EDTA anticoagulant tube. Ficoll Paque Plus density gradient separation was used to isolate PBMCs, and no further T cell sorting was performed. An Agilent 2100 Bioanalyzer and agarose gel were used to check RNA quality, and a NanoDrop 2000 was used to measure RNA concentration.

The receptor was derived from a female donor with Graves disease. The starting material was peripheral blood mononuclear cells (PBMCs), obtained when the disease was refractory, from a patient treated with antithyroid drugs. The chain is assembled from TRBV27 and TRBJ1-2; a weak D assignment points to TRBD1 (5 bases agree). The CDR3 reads CASSSLRENYGYTF. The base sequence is TGTGCCAGCAGTTCCCTCAGGGAGAACTATGGCTACACCTTC.